Listed here is a single T cell receptor (beta chain). What it binds is unknown. The assay looked at about 10^5 TCR templates in each sample. Libraries were prepared by immunoSEQ multiplex PCR; TCRdb keeps only in-frame clonotypes and omits some of them. The data contain approximately 98,000 clones, roughly 94% of them singletons. CDR1 is SGHTS, CDR2 YDEGEE, per germline. This CDR3 has 16 amino acids. Trimming pared 6 bases from V and 4 bases from J, leaving 20 bases between. This sample is drawn from a study of siplizumab effects on memory and regulatory T cells. Broader study findings: Naive T cells were seemingly more diverse than memory cells, and major contributions to the alloresponse seemed to be made by them.

Sequencing used non-Treg CD4+ T cells sorted from blood. V is TRBV5-8 and J is TRBJ2-1; tentatively, D is TRBD1 (5 bases). This clonotype originated in a human donor in good health. The CDR3 reads CASTPARVVGYNEQFF. The CDR3 DNA reads as TGTGCCAGCACCCCCGCCAGGGTGGTGGGGTACAATGAGCAGTTCTTC. The variable domain in full, completed from reference TRBV5-8 and TRBJ2-1, reads EAGVTQSPTHLIKTRGQQATLRCSPISGHTSVYWYQQALGLGLQFLLWYDEGEERNRGNFPPRFSGRQFPNYSSELNVNALELEDSALYLCASTPARVVGYNEQFFGPGTRLTVL.